The clone carrying this TCR beta chain was detected many times. The antigen remains undetermined. Individuals who donated were healthy Caucasians from Russia aged about 6 to 100. Combining a sample-barcoded 5' primer with a J-beta primer mix, a second PCR ran for about 6 to 12 cycles. Each TCR beta cDNA got a 12-nucleotide random molecular identifier. Each CDR3 protein is one row after TCRdb ran MiXCR on the 5' RACE reads. Seen here are roughly 1,800,000 distinct CDR3 sequences, about 49% observed once, and the top ten hold more than 2%. The sample is drawn from a study of blood T cells in healthy people across ages. Study-wide results and limits: Naive and antigen-experienced cells were not separated, limiting conclusive comparison. Both higher diversity and more naive CD4+ cells marked long-lived donors when set against aged donors.

The TCR sequence derives from a middle-aged woman in good health. Sequenced material: blood.

CDR3 DNA sequence: TGTGCCAGCAGCCGAGGGACAGCCTTGAATGAGCAGTTCTTC. This gives the protein CASSRGTALNEQFF. The V gene is TRBV7-2, the J gene TRBJ2-1, with 7 nucleotides matching TRBD1. Trimming cost V 5 bases and J 7 bases; bases outside gene matches: 8. The CDR3 runs 14 residues. The V gene's germline CDR1 is SGHTA and CDR2 FQGNSA.